The 10 T cell receptor beta chains listed next were all sequenced from one sample in a study of OX40 agonist ivuxolimab in advanced cancers. Clones were read by immunoSEQ multiplex PCR, and TCRdb kept only the in-frame ones, dropping some. The table has approximately 60,000 clones, approximately 86% seen once; the top ten hold 2.8%. The sample in question was CD4+ or CD8+ T cells sorted from blood, obtained in a trial of the OX40 agonist ivuxolimab. These receptors were collected from an adult with an advanced solid tumor such as melanoma, head and neck, liver or kidney cancer.

The chain carries TRBV10-3 and TRBJ2-1; 12 bases fit TRBD2. The ends lost 0 bases at V and 15 bases at J; junction bases unmatched: 3. Germline assignment: CDR1 ENHRY and CDR2 SYGVKD. CDR3 length: 13 residues. The CDR3 protein is CAISESGTSGRFF. The CDR3, as DNA: TGTGCCATCAGTGAGTCGGGGACTAGCGGGCGGTTCTTC.

This clone turned up a few times. J is TRBJ1-2 and V is TRBV30, with 10 bases aligning to TRBD1. The V segment lost 5 bases and the J segment 7 bases; nucleotides outside the gene matches: 10. Germline V gene data show CDR1 as GTSNPN and CDR2 as SVGIG (reference sequence). CDR3 length equals 14 residues. CDR3 residues: CAWDRQGAGRGYTF. CDR3 coding DNA: TGTGCCTGGGACCGACAGGGGGCGGGCCGTGGCTACACCTTC.

This clone was observed a handful of times. The genes are TRBV2 and TRBJ1-2; D ambiguous. The CDR3 runs 12 residues. Germline loops: CDR1 SNHLY, CDR2 FYNNEI. V lost 6 bases, J lost 3 bases, and 8 bases lay in between. The CDR3 DNA reads as TGTGCCAGCAGGGGAGAGGACTATGGCTACACCTTC. As protein: CASRGEDYGYTF.

The chain links TRBV10-3 to TRBJ2-1, with D unclear. With 6 bases removed from V and 8 bases from J, the gap between germline ends came to 8 bases. This CDR3 contains 11 residues. Germline V CDR1 and CDR2: ENHRY, SYGVKD. The CDR3 here is CAISGIYEQFF. In nucleotides, the CDR3 is TGTGCCATCAGCGGTATATATGAGCAGTTCTTC.

In this sample, this clone turned up once. One end of the junction does not line up with germline, which may come from a read error. The chain recombines TRBV2 with TRBJ2-4; D is ambiguous. CDR3 size: 12 residues. The germline V gene has CDR1 SNHLY and CDR2 FYNNEI. Here the CDR3 DNA reads TGTGCCAGCAGTGAAAGGGCAGGCAAGGAGAGCTTC. It specifies CASSERAGKESF.

CDR3 coding DNA: TGTGCCAGCAGCTTAGTGGGATTGAGTGGAAAACTGTTTTTT. As protein: CASSLVGLSGKLFF. The rearrangement uses TRBV7-9 and TRBJ1-4, with D unresolved. Germline CDR1 reads SEHNR; CDR2 reads FQNEAQ (reference sequence). The CDR3 sequence is 14 residues long. V lost 1 base to trimming and J lost 10 bases, with 13 bases between them.

This clone was seen just once. V is TRBV7-2 and J is TRBJ2-7, with D tentatively TRBD1 (6 bases). Germline assignment: CDR1 SGHTA and CDR2 FQGNSA. This CDR3 comprises 15 residues. Trimming removed 1 base at V and 2 bases at J, with 12 bases between. The CDR3 here is CASSLGVGGTYEQYF. CDR3 coding DNA: TGTGCCAGCAGCTTAGGGGTAGGGGGAACCTACGAGCAGTACTTC.

The chain combines TRBV15 with TRBJ2-5; D gene unclear. Trimming shortened V by 3 bases and J by 0 bases, and 5 bases separated the two germline ends. Per germline, CDR1 LNHNV and CDR2 YYDKDF (reference sequence). This CDR3 has 13 amino acids. CDR3 residues: CATSSRNQETQYF. CDR3 DNA sequence: TGTGCCACCAGCAGCAGGAACCAAGAGACCCAGTACTTC.

This chain links TRBV18 with TRBJ2-2; 7 bases match TRBD2. The germline V gene has CDR1 KGHSH and CDR2 LQKENI. The V and J ends lost 0 bases and 1 base, in that order; junction bases with no gene match: 8. This CDR3 spans 18 amino acids. The CDR3 loop is CASSPPFGGGLNTGELFF. The CDR3, as DNA: TGTGCCAGCTCACCACCGTTTGGCGGGGGATTGAACACCGGGGAGCTGTTTTTT.

This clone was seen a handful of times. The J gene is TRBJ2-7, the V gene TRBV11-3; D perhaps matches TRBD1 (6 bases). Trimming left V 5 bases short and J 6 bases short, with 17 bases between. The CDR3 is 14 amino acids. Germline V CDR1 and CDR2: SGHNT, YENEEA. CDR3 sequence reads: CASSKNRAQLEQYF. The CDR3 coding sequence is TGTGCCAGCAGCAAGAACAGGGCCCAACTCGAGCAGTACTTC.